This is a list of T cell receptor beta chains from one sample in a study of Ad26.COV2.S vaccination and SARS-CoV-2 variants. The table came from immunoSEQ multiplex PCR; TCRdb's copy has only in-frame clones and leaves some out. Among about 350,000 clones listed, roughly 81% were seen once. The sequencing here drew on peripheral blood, taken in a trial of Ad26.COV2.S vaccine versus placebo. Receptors originate from a person aged 18 to 65 who received the Ad26.COV2.S COVID-19 vaccine or a placebo. CDR3s leave out the opening cysteine and the closing phenylalanine or tryptophan.

v_call | cdr3_aa
TRBV7-2 | ASSSPRDRGVFANEKLF
TRBV2 | ASRQTHEQY
TRBV5-4 | ASSSPGRETTEAF
TRBV5-8 | ASSLASTGQGIKQY
TRBV21-1 | ASSKGKGSTDTQY
TRBV5-6 | ASSLFELLLMNTEAF
TRBV19 | ASKVMQGNYGYT
TRBV6-6 | ASTGGYEQY
TRBV5-1 | ASSFQTGMDGNTIY
TRBV28 | ASSFPSLVYEQY
TRBV19 | ASSASRGHDNQPQH
TRBV5-1 | ASAVGLDQETQY
TRBV7-9 | ASSPNGGNYGYT
TRBV18 | ASSPKVSETQY
TRBV30 | AWGGKPYEQY
TRBV19 | ASSQGGPRGTGELF
TRBV20-1 | SAGFYEQY
TRBV13 | ASSSGQGGNQPQH
TRBV7-9 | ASSPGTGAIYEQY
TRBV7-6 | ASSPGTNGANEKLF
TRBV25-1 | ASSDRRDSKSSGNTIY
TRBV9 | ASSPPGTSGYNEQF
TRBV4-1 | ASSQGAPQETQY
TRBV3-1/TRBV3-2 | ASTHSGGRNSPLH
TRBV5-1 | ASSSGSRGLDEQY
TRBV9 | ASSPLGARSSYNEQF
TRBV28 | ASSLRWWQGVPNEAF
TRBV29-1 | SALPGEAYNEQF
TRBV13 | ASSLRDDYYGYT
TRBV7-2 | ASSPQSGGAQNEQF